Following are 24 T cell receptor beta chains from one sample sequenced in a study of identical twins. One entry per CDR3 protein results from TCRdb running MiXCR on the 5' RACE reads. The table records some 760,000 distinct CDR3 sequences, roughly 18% of them present only once. This same sample was also part of a study on T cells expressing NK-cell markers.

Sequencing used PBMCs. These receptors were collected from a woman younger than 35 in good health.

This chain links TRBV7-6 with TRBJ2-1; 10 bases line up with TRBD2. The V segment lost 2 bases and the J segment 9 bases; nucleotides outside the gene matches: 7. Per germline, CDR1 SGHVS and CDR2 FNYEAQ. The CDR3 sequence is 15 residues long. The CDR3 DNA follows: TGTGCCAGCAGCTTAATGGCTAGCGGGAGCTCTGAGCAGTTCTTC. Translation gives CASSLMASGSSEQFF.

The table lists this clonotype with a few counts. This chain links TRBV27 with TRBJ2-3; tentative D call: TRBD2 (5 bases). Germline CDR1 reads MNHEY; CDR2 reads SMNVEV (reference sequence). Deletions cut 4 bases from V and 4 bases from J, with 12 bases between. The CDR3 contains 14 residues. CDR3 sequence (DNA): TGTGCCAGCAGTTCCCCAGTCGGGGCAGATACGCAGTATTTT. The encoded protein is CASSSPVGADTQYF.

This clonotype was found a few times. The V and J genes are TRBV7-2 and TRBJ2-7; D possibly matches TRBD1 or TRBD2 (5 bases each). The germline V and J ends were trimmed by 5 bases and 6 bases, with 23 bases remaining between them. The germline CDR1 and CDR2 sequences are SGHTA and FQGNSA. The CDR3 runs to 16 residues. Here the CDR3 reads CASSAILGPETVEQYF. CDR3 coding DNA: TGTGCCAGCAGCGCTATCTTGGGACCGGAAACGGTCGAGCAGTACTTC.

This rearrangement joins TRBV3-1 to TRBJ1-1; D is ambiguous. V lost 1 base and J 8 bases, leaving 5 bases between the germline ends. Per the germline V gene, CDR1 is LGHDT and CDR2 is YNNKEL (reference sequence). This CDR3 is built from 11 residues. CDR3 protein: CASSQAAEAFF. The CDR3 nucleotides read TGTGCCAGCAGCCAAGCAGCGGAAGCTTTCTTT.

The table lists this clonotype with a few counts. The J gene is TRBJ2-7, the V gene TRBV5-1; D is ambiguous. The V end lost 0 bases, the J end lost 5 bases, and 12 bases lay between the germline ends. The CDR3 covers 14 residues. CDR1 and CDR2 (germline): SGHRS, YFSETQ. The DNA for the CDR3 is TGCGCCAGCAGCTTGGGATATTTAAAGCACGAGCAGTACTTC. As protein: CASSLGYLKHEQYF.

CDR3 loop: CASSIHARRSPYNEQFF. The DNA for the CDR3 is TGTGCCAGCAGCATCCACGCTCGACGGTCCCCCTACAATGAGCAGTTCTTC. V and J are TRBV7-8 and TRBJ2-1; D remains ambiguous. The germline V gene has CDR1 SGHVS and CDR2 FQNEAQ. Trimming took off 5 bases at V and 2 bases at J, with 19 bases between the two ends. The CDR3 totals 17 residues.

This clonotype was detected a few times. This chain joins TRBV7-6 and TRBJ1-3; tentatively, D is TRBD1 (6 bases). The CDR3 totals 14 residues. The V and J ends lost 6 bases and 2 bases respectively, with 11 bases between them. CDR1 and CDR2 (germline): SGHVS, FNYEAQ. CDR3 sequence: CASSWTDAGNTIYF. DNA of the CDR3: TGTGCCAGCAGTTGGACAGACGCTGGAAACACCATATATTTT.

The V call is TRBV15, the J call TRBJ2-1; tentatively, D is TRBD2 (5 bases). The CDR3 length is 17 residues. V was trimmed by 8 bases and J by 2 bases, leaving 22 bases between them. Germline CDR1 reads LNHNV; CDR2 reads YYDKDF (reference sequence). This CDR3 is CATHRRLAAGTYNEQFF. CDR3 bases: TGTGCCACCCATCGTCGGCTAGCCGCAGGCACCTACAATGAGCAGTTCTTC.

There are many counts of this clonotype. V usage is TRBV12-3 or TRBV12-4 and J usage is TRBJ1-2; TRBD1 is a possible D gene (5 bases). CDR3 length: 13 residues. Deletions cut 7 bases from V and 3 bases from J, with 12 bases between. The CDR3, as DNA: TGTGCCAGCACCTCCGGGACTTACTATGGCTACACCTTC. Translation: CASTSGTYYGYTF.

V usage is TRBV4-1 and J usage is TRBJ1-4; D remains ambiguous. The V end lost 2 bases, the J end lost 6 bases, and 13 bases lay between the germline ends. The CDR3 extends over 15 amino acids. CDR1 and CDR2 from the germline V gene are MGHRA and YSYEKL. In nucleotides, the CDR3 is TGCGCCAGCAGCCAACCTTCAGACCAAGATGAAAAACTGTTTTTT. Protein sequence: CASSQPSDQDEKLFF.

V and J are TRBV15 and TRBJ1-2; D is perhaps TRBD1 (5 bases). V was clipped by 1 base and J by 3 bases, with 15 bases between them. CDR3 length: 16 amino acids. Germline CDR1 is LNHNV and CDR2 is YYDKDF (reference sequence). CDR3 amino acids: CATSRVRQGGDYGYTF. The CDR3 nucleotides read TGTGCCACCAGCAGAGTTCGTCAGGGAGGAGACTATGGCTACACCTTC.

This clonotype turned up a few times. This chain uses TRBV29-1 with TRBJ2-5; D may match TRBD1 or TRBD2 (6 bases each). Germline assignment: CDR1 SQVTM and CDR2 ANQGSEA. V lost 7 bases and J 4 bases, leaving 22 bases between the germline ends. CDR3 length equals 15 residues. The CDR3 loop reads CSGQVYGGGRETQYF. The CDR3 region has the DNA TGCAGCGGTCAAGTCTACGGTGGGGGGCGAGAGACCCAGTACTTC.

This clonotype was counted a few times. V is TRBV5-1 and J is TRBJ2-1; TRBD1 or TRBD2 may be the D gene (6 bases each). Looked up from germline, CDR1 is SGHRS and CDR2 is YFSETQ. Trimming left V 10 bases short and J 1 base short, with 18 bases between. The CDR3 consists of 15 residues. For the CDR3, the DNA is TGCGCCTCCCGGGGACCGGGGGCATCCTACAATGAGCAGTTCTTC. It translates to CASRGPGASYNEQFF. The full variable domain, rest sourced from reference TRBV5-1 and TRBJ2-1, is KAGVTQTPRYLIKTRGQQVTLSCSPISGHRSVSWYQQTPGQGLQFLFEYFSETQRNKGNFPGRFSGRQFSNSRSEMNVSTLELGDSALYLCASRGPGASYNEQFFGPGTRLTVL.

This clonotype was observed at least ten times. The chain is built from TRBV5-1 and TRBJ2-1, with 7 bases fitting TRBD1. V gave up 3 bases and J gave up 3 bases; unmatched junction bases: 0. This CDR3 has 13 amino acids. The germline CDR1 and CDR2 sequences are SGHRS and YFSETQ. The CDR3 is CASSWDSYNEQFF. The CDR3 DNA reads as TGCGCCAGCAGCTGGGACAGCTACAATGAGCAGTTCTTC. The entire variable domain, with the rest obtained from reference TRBV5-1 and TRBJ2-1, is as follows: KAGVTQTPRYLIKTRGQQVTLSCSPISGHRSVSWYQQTPGQGLQFLFEYFSETQRNKGNFPGRFSGRQFSNSRSEMNVSTLELGDSALYLCASSWDSYNEQFFGPGTRLTVL.

This clonotype was counted only a few times. The CDR3 loop is CSARTSGRVSGTDTQYF. The CDR3 DNA is TGCAGTGCCCGTACTAGCGGGAGAGTTAGTGGAACAGATACGCAGTATTTT. The chain combines TRBV20-1 with TRBJ2-3; 11 bases agree with TRBD2. In germline, CDR1 is DFQATT, CDR2 SNEGSKA (reference sequence). This CDR3 has 17 amino acids. J gave up 3 bases and V 6 bases, and 14 bases lay outside the gene matches.

The rearrangement joins TRBV7-6 to TRBJ2-1; D call uncertain. CDR1 and CDR2 (germline): SGHVS, FNYEAQ. The CDR3 is made up of 12 amino acids. V gave up 1 base and J gave up 8 bases, with 6 bases separating them. CDR3 nucleotide sequence: TGTGCCAGCAGCTTAGAGGCTGATGAGCAGTTCTTC. It translates to CASSLEADEQFF. Based on the CDR3 plus reference TRBV7-6 and TRBJ2-1, the full variable domain is GAGVSQSPRYKVTKRGQDVALRCDPISGHVSLYWYRQALGQGPEFLTYFNYEAQQDKSGLPNDRFSAERPEGSISTLTIQRTEQRDSAMYRCASSLEADEQFFGPGTRLTVL.

The chain combines TRBV6-1 with TRBJ1-4; no clear D gene. There are 14 residues in the CDR3. Germline V CDR1 and CDR2: MNHNS, SASEGT. Trimming took 5 bases from V and 4 from J, leaving 11 bases between them. The CDR3 protein is CASSPAWGNEKLFF. The CDR3, as DNA: TGTGCCAGCAGTCCCGCCTGGGGTAATGAAAAACTGTTTTTT.

The V gene is TRBV10-3, the J gene TRBJ2-5, with D perhaps matching TRBD1 (6 bases). Germline-derived CDR1 and CDR2 are ENHRY and SYGVKD. The CDR3 has 15 residues. Deletions cut 0 bases from V and 3 bases from J, with 11 bases between. CDR3 region: CAISESKGHEETQYF. The CDR3 bases are TGTGCCATCAGTGAGTCGAAGGGACATGAAGAGACCCAGTACTTC.

This clonotype was counted a few times. The chain links TRBV12-5 to TRBJ1-2; TRBD1 aligns across 9 bases. Germline V gives CDR1 LGHNT, CDR2 FRNRAP. Losses at the gene ends were 6 bases for V and 8 bases for J; bases not matched to a gene: 7. This CDR3 spans 13 amino acids. This CDR3 is CASGPGQGKGYTF. As DNA, the CDR3 is TGTGCTAGTGGACCGGGACAGGGTAAAGGCTACACCTTC. Complete variable domain (other parts from reference TRBV12-5 and TRBJ1-2): DARVTQTPRHKVTEMGQEVTMRCQPILGHNTVFWYRQTMMQGLELLAYFRNRAPLDDSGMPKDRFSAEMPDATLATLKIQPSEPRDSAVYFCASGPGQGKGYTFGSGTRLTVV.

This chain connects TRBV7-2 to TRBJ2-3; D not certain. Per germline, CDR1 SGHTA and CDR2 FQGNSA. Deletions cut 3 bases from V and 2 bases from J, with 6 bases between. CDR3 length: 13 amino acids. The CDR3 sequence is CASSFPLTDTQYF. In nucleotides, the CDR3 is TGTGCCAGCAGCTTCCCGCTCACAGATACGCAGTATTTT.

The V and J genes are TRBV11-1 and TRBJ2-6; D is uncertain. Germline CDR1 reads SGHAT; CDR2 reads FQDESV (reference sequence). V gave up 5 bases and J gave up 4 bases, with 12 bases separating them. This CDR3 contains 15 residues. CDR3 sequence: CASSPQVRGANVLTF. The CDR3 DNA reads TGTGCCAGCAGCCCCCAGGTTCGGGGGGCCAACGTCCTGACTTTC.

This sequence joins TRBV6-1 and TRBJ2-7; 11 nucleotides match TRBD2. This CDR3 comprises 15 residues. Germline CDR1 MNHNS, CDR2 SASEGT. The ends lost 6 bases at V and 4 bases at J; junction bases unmatched: 8. The CDR3 region has the DNA TGTGCCAGCAGCGCGATAGCGGGAGGGCTATACGAGCAGTACTTC. Its protein product is CASSAIAGGLYEQYF.

This chain joins TRBV7-2 and TRBJ2-2; D unresolved. V was clipped by 5 bases and J by 0 bases, with 7 bases between them. Germline assignment: CDR1 SGHTA and CDR2 FQGNSA. This CDR3 contains 14 residues. As DNA, the CDR3 is TGTGCCAGCAGCGTACAGCCGAACACCGGGGAGCTGTTTTTT. Its translation is CASSVQPNTGELFF.

The chain joins TRBV20-1 to TRBJ2-3; D may be TRBD1 (5 bases). The CDR3 covers 14 residues. Germline assignment: CDR1 DFQATT and CDR2 SNEGSKA (reference sequence). V gave up 6 bases and J gave up 2 bases, with 15 bases separating them. CDR3 amino acids: CSAPPGINTDTQYF. For the CDR3, the DNA is TGCAGTGCGCCTCCAGGGATTAACACAGATACGCAGTATTTT.